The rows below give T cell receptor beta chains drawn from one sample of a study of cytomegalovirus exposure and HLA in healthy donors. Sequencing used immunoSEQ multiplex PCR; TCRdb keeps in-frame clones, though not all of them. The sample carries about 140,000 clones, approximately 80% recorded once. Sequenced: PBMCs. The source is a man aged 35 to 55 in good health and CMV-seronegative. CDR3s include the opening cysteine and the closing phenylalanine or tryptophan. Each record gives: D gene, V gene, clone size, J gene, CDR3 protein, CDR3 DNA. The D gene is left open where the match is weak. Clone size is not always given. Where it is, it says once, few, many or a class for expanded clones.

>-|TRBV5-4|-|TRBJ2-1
CASSLTGRLYNEQFF
TGTGCCAGCAGCCTTACAGGAAGACTCTACAATGAGCAGTTCTTC
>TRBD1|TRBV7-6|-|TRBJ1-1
CASSRRSVDRGLDTEAFF
TGTGCCAGCAGCCGAAGGTCGGTCGACAGGGGGCTCGACACTGAAGCTTTCTTT
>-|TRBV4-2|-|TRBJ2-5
CASSQTGFETQYF
TGTGCCAGCAGCCAAACAGGGTTCGAGACCCAGTACTTC
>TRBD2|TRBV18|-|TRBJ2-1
CASSRTSGPGGNEQFF
TGTGCCAGCTCACGGACTAGCGGGCCGGGGGGCAATGAGCAGTTCTTC
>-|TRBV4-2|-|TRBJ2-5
CASSQDVEVGGETQYF
TGTGCCAGCAGCCAAGATGTGGAGGTAGGGGGAGAGACCCAGTACTTC
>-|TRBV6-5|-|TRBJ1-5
CASRMDTNQPQHF
TGTGCCAGCAGAATGGACACAAATCAGCCCCAGCATTTT
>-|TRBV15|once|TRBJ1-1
CATSRGQVPMNTEAFF
TGTGCCACCAGCAGAGGACAGGTTCCCATGAACACTGAAGCTTTCTTT
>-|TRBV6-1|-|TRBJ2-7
CASHKLSTSDYEQYF
TGTGCCAGCCACAAATTATCAACCAGTGACTACGAGCAGTACTTC
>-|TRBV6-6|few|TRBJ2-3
CASSYTSGVDTQYF
TGTGCCAGCAGTTACACCTCCGGGGTCGATACGCAGTATTTT
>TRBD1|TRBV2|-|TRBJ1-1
CASRTGTGLTEAFF
TGTGCCAGCCGCACCGGGACAGGCTTAACTGAAGCTTTCTTT
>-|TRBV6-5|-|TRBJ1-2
CASSYAPDPYGYTF
TGTGCCAGCAGTTACGCCCCAGATCCGTATGGCTACACCTTC
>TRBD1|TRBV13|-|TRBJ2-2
CASRLQGSGELFF
TGTGCCAGCAGGTTACAGGGGTCTGGGGAGCTGTTTTTT
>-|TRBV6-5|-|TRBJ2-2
CASTWGANTGELFF
TGTGCCAGCACTTGGGGGGCGAACACCGGGGAGCTGTTTTTT
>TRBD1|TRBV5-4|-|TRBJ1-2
CASNPGTGGLYGYTF
TGTGCCAGCAACCCGGGGACAGGGGGTTTATATGGCTACACCTTC
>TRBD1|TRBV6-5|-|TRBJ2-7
CASSYGTGTYEQYF
TGTGCCAGCAGTTACGGGACAGGGACCTACGAGCAGTACTTC
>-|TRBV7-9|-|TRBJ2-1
CASIPPAYNEQFF
TGTGCCAGCATACCCCCGGCCTACAATGAGCAGTTCTTC
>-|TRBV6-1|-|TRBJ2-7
CASRPLGQGGYEQYF
TGTGCCAGCAGACCATTGGGACAAGGTGGCTACGAGCAGTACTTC
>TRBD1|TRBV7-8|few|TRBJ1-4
CASSLDGTGGEKLFF
TGTGCCAGCAGCTTAGATGGGACAGGGGGTGAAAAACTGTTTTTT
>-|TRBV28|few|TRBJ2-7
CASSGPSYEQYF
TGTGCCAGCAGTGGCCCTTCCTACGAGCAGTACTTC
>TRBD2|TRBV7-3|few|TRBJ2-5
CASSLAGGRETQYF
TGTGCCAGCAGCTTAGCGGGGGGGCGGGAGACCCAGTACTTC
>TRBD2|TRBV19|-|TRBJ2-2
CASRYGGGATGELFF
TGTGCCAGTAGGTACGGGGGAGGGGCCACCGGGGAGCTGTTTTTT
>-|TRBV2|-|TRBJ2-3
CASSEWGLGADTQYF
TGTGCCAGCAGTGAGTGGGGGCTGGGGGCAGATACGCAGTATTTT
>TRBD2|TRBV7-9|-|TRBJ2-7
CASSPRGYEQYF
TGTGCCAGCAGCCCGCGGGGGTACGAGCAGTACTTC
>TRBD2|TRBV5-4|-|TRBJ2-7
CASSLPTSGGTYEQYF
TGTGCCAGCAGCTTGCCTACTAGCGGAGGTACCTACGAGCAGTACTTC
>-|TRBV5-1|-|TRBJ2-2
CASSLEGVTGELFF
TGCGCCAGCAGCTTGGAGGGGGTGACCGGGGAGCTGTTTTTT
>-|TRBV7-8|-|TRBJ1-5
CASSLYGYNQPQHF
TGTGCCAGCAGCTTATACGGGTACAATCAGCCCCAGCATTTT
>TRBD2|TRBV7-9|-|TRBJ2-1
CSSSSLSGGPYNEQFF
TGTTCCAGCAGCTCCCTTTCGGGAGGCCCGTACAATGAGCAGTTCTTC
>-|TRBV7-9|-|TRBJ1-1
CSSSLPPGYEAFF
TGTTCCAGCAGCTTACCCCCGGGGTACGAAGCTTTCTTT
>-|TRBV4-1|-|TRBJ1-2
CASSPDSLNYGYTF
TGCGCCAGCAGCCCGGACAGTTTGAACTATGGCTACACCTTC
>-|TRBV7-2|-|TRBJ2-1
CASSQSSHNEQFF
TGTGCCAGCAGCCAGTCCTCTCACAATGAGCAGTTCTTC
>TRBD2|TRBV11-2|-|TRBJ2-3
CASSSFSGGADTQYF
TGTGCCAGCAGCTCCTTTAGCGGGGGGGCCGATACGCAGTATTTT
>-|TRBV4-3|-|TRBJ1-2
CASSTFGGAGGYTF
TGCGCCAGCAGCACCTTCGGGGGGGCTGGTGGCTACACCTTC
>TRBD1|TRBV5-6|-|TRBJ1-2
CASSSTGLDGYTF
TGTGCCAGCAGCTCGACAGGGCTGGATGGCTACACCTTC
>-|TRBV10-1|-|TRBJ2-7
CASSGFRGPRYEQYF
TGCGCCAGCAGTGGGTTCAGGGGCCCTCGCTACGAGCAGTACTTC
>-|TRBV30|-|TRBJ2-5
CAWSPGLGETQYF
TGTGCCTGGAGCCCGGGACTCGGAGAGACCCAGTACTTC
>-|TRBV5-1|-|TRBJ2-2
CASSTRQTANTGELFF
TGCGCCAGCAGTACCCGACAGACAGCGAACACCGGGGAGCTGTTTTTT
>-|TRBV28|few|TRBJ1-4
CASSLHQMNSTNEKLFF
TGTGCCAGCAGTTTACATCAAATGAACTCAACTAATGAAAAACTGTTTTTT
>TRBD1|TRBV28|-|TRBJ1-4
CASSPDRGLSEKLFF
TGTGCCAGCAGTCCCGACAGGGGGCTGAGTGAAAAACTGTTTTTT
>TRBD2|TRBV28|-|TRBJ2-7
CASSLIAGGPYEQYF
TGTGCCAGCAGTTTAATAGCGGGAGGGCCCTACGAGCAGTACTTC
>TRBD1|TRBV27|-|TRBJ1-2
CASRDPLRQGGSYGYTF
TGTGCCAGCAGGGATCCCCTAAGACAGGGAGGCTCCTATGGCTACACCTTC
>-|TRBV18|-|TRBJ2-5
CASSPPSASRETQYF
TGTGCCAGCTCACCACCGTCGGCCAGCAGGGAGACCCAGTACTTC
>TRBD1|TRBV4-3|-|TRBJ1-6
CASSQDRDRYNSPLHF
TGCGCCAGCAGCCAAGATCGGGACAGATATAATTCACCCCTCCACTTT